This entry concerns a single T cell receptor (beta chain). Its antigen is still unknown. One end of the junction fails to match germline, which may point to a read error. Genomic DNA extracted from bulk tumor tissue served as TCR template, with approximately 590 ng gDNA amplified per sample. During surgery, multiple biopsies were taken from each primary tumor, with sampling sites spaced as far apart as possible within the tumor mass. The study cohort was described as untreated, and the patients were newly diagnosed NSCLC cases having curative surgery. The donors were some 14 patients with newly diagnosed non-small cell lung cancer who were having surgery with curative intent. Two independent pathologists examined the resected tumor masses. Only DNA and RNA samples of high quality went on to sequencing. CDR1 is given as DFQATT and CDR2 as SNEGSKA, both from the germline V gene (reference sequence). There are 16 amino acids in the CDR3, from cysteine to phenylalanine inclusive. This entry keeps only the CDR3 DNA: 48 bases, framed from base 1.

The data stem from a study of immune heterogeneity within non-small cell lung tumors (dated by TCRdb to 2017 to 2018). With regard to the full study: By histology, the tumors were a handful of squamous cell carcinomas, about nine non-squamous carcinomas and 1 tumor not otherwise specified. To examine intratumoral immune heterogeneity, the study used whole-exome sequencing, RNA-seq and TCR beta repertoire sequencing on multiple spatially distinct regions of each NSCLC tumor. TCR repertoires were analyzed from 60 or so tumor loci of roughly 14 patients, while transcriptome data covered only approximately 42 loci from about a dozen patients. For mutant peptides 8 to 11 amino acids long, netMHCpan-3.0 predicted neoantigen binding to the HLA alleles of each patient.

A multiplex PCR system amplified the TCR beta CDR3 region, with a first 10-cycle round using 32 V-gene forward and 13 J-gene reverse primers. First-round PCR used a QIAGEN Multiplex PCR Kit, and primer sequences were filed in Chinese patent CN105087789A. Illumina universal primers were added in a second PCR round performed with the Phusion High-Fidelity PCR Kit. Sequencing of the TCR libraries was done on the Illumina HiSeq X Ten platform in paired-end mode with a 151 bp read length. The original pipeline was this. Reads lacking multiplex PCR primers were removed with Cutadapt, read pairs were merged with PEAR, and CDR3 regions were called with MiXCR default settings. Shannon entropy measured repertoire diversity, and clonality was calculated as one minus the Shannon entropy divided by the ln of the count of productive unique sequences. Clonotypes present at frequencies of at least 0.5% were defined as dominant or high-frequency T-cell clones. TCRdb trimmed the raw reads at Q25, called clones with MiXCR and kept productive beta chains. Identical CDR3 protein sequences are pooled into one entry, listed with their most common genes and DNA. The V and J calls shown here were made by TCRdb, not taken from the authors' results. The sample includes about 11,000 distinct CDR3 sequences, with roughly 26% observed a single time. Of the sample, 10% to 15% is held by the ten largest clones.

Broader findings and caveats from the paper: Identical dominant CDR3B clonotypes recurred across loci within a patient, yet different tumor locations also harbored unique high-frequency clones. High-frequency TCR beta clonotypes were largely distinct between individual patients. A statistically significant but moderate positive correlation (R around 0.33) was observed between local T-cell repertoire clonality and local tumor mutational burden.

The sample comprised lung tumor tissue. The V and J segments used are TRBV20-1 and TRBJ2-3, and 15 bases in between align with TRBD2. The TCR comes from a middle-aged man with non-small cell lung cancer. Read as DNA, the sequence is TGCAGTTCTAGGGGACTAGCGGGGGGCCTCACAGATACGCAGTATTTT. It translates to CSSRGLAGGLTDTQYF.